This T cell receptor beta chain derives from a study of T-cell reconstitution after alpha-beta-depleted transplantation in children. Preparation of the TCRbeta library was carried out with unique molecular identifiers. TCRdb processed the PCR reads anew with MiXCR; each CDR3 protein has one entry. The profile shows approximately 490,000 distinct CDR3 sequences, around 13% of them singletons. V was clipped by 5 bases and J by 2 bases, with 13 bases between them. In germline, CDR1 is SQVTM, CDR2 ANQGSEA. This CDR3 contains 13 residues. V is TRBV29-1 and J is TRBJ2-7; D might be TRBD1 or TRBD2, each matching 5 bases. Sequenced material: PBMCs from the stem cell graft donor, taken from the stem cell graft. The receptor comes from a human donor who donated a stem cell graft to a child with combined immunodeficiency. CDR3 in amino acids: CSVQLGDPYEQYF. The CDR3 bases are TGCAGCGTTCAGTTGGGGGACCCCTACGAGCAGTACTTC.